This passage covers 22 T cell receptor beta chains from one sample sequenced in a study of blood T cell repertoires in COVID-19. Produced via immunoSEQ multiplex PCR; TCRdb's table is partial and in-frame only. The sample lists about 220,000 clones, about 81% occurring once. Input material: peripheral blood. The receptors come from a woman of 80 years or more with COVID-19, enrolled during active disease.

The J gene is TRBJ2-5, the V gene TRBV24-1; the D gene is possibly TRBD2 (6 bases). There are 14 residues in the CDR3. V was cut by 1 base and J by 3 bases, with 8 bases left in between. The V gene's germline CDR1 is KGHDR and CDR2 SFDVKD. The CDR3 DNA reads as TGTGCCACCAGTGATTTAGGAGGGGAAGAGACCCAGTACTTC. As protein: CATSDLGGEETQYF.

This rearrangement joins TRBV5-1 to TRBJ1-6; tentatively, D is TRBD1 (6 bases). In germline, CDR1 is SGHRS, CDR2 YFSETQ. Trimming shortened V by 5 bases and J by 7 bases, and 13 bases separated the two germline ends. This CDR3 is built from 14 residues. The CDR3 region is CASSAQGSNSPLHF. Written as DNA, the CDR3 is TGCGCCAGCAGTGCACAGGGAAGCAATTCACCCCTCCACTTT.

The CDR3 DNA is TGTGCCAGCAGCGGGGGGACAGGGGGCTCCTACGAGCAGTACTTC. Protein sequence: CASSGGTGGSYEQYF. This chain links TRBV9 with TRBJ2-7, with 11 bases aligning to TRBD1. V lost 3 bases to trimming and J lost 0 bases; unmatched junction nucleotides: 2. The CDR3 covers 15 residues. The V gene's germline CDR1 is SGDLS and CDR2 YYNGEE.

V and J are TRBV29-1 and TRBJ1-1, with 8 positions matching TRBD1. The V gene's germline CDR1 is SQVTM and CDR2 ANQGSEA. This CDR3 comprises 14 residues. V was clipped by 7 bases and J by 4 bases; unmatched bases: 11. CDR3 nucleotides: TGCAGCGCCCGGGACAGGATCGGGACCACTGAAGCTTTCTTT. It specifies CSARDRIGTTEAFF.

This chain links TRBV15 with TRBJ2-3; 7 bases align to TRBD2. The CDR3 length is 15 residues. V lost 1 base, J lost 11 bases, and 12 bases stayed unmatched. CDR1 is LNHNV, CDR2 YYDKDF, per germline (reference sequence). CDR3 loop: CATSRASLGGGGQYF. CDR3 nucleotides: TGTGCCACCAGCAGAGCCAGCCTAGGCGGGGGTGGGCAGTATTTT. The complete variable domain, with remaining parts taken from reference TRBV15 and TRBJ2-3, reads DAMVIQNPRYQVTQFGKPVTLSCSQTLNHNVMYWYQQKSSQAPKLLFHYYDKDFNNEADTPDNFQSRRPNTSFCFLDIRSPGLGDTAMYLCATSRASLGGGGQYFGPGTRLTVL.

The chain employs TRBV7-2 and TRBJ1-2; the match to TRBD1 covers 7 bases. V gave up 4 bases and J gave up 7 bases; unmatched junction bases: 6. Germline V lookup: CDR1 SGHTA, CDR2 FQGNSA. The CDR3 sequence is 13 residues long. CDR3 DNA sequence: TGTGCCAGCAGCTCCGGGACAGTTCTTGGCTACACCTTC. Its translation is CASSSGTVLGYTF.

This clone has more than one count but fewer than ten. The chain carries TRBV10-3 and TRBJ1-5, with D tentatively TRBD1 (6 bases). The germline V gene encodes CDR1 ENHRY and CDR2 SYGVKD. The length of the CDR3 is 14 residues. Trimming left V 4 bases short and J 3 bases short, with 10 bases between. CDR3 amino acids: CAISAGQDNQPQHF. CDR3 nucleotide sequence: TGTGCCATCAGTGCGGGACAAGACAATCAGCCCCAGCATTTT.

The J gene is TRBJ2-5, the V gene TRBV7-3; D perhaps matches TRBD1 (6 bases). The CDR3 is 13 amino acids. The V end lost 5 bases, the J end lost 1 base, and 8 bases lay between the germline ends. CDR1 and CDR2 (germline): SGHTA, FQGTGA. The CDR3 DNA sequence: TGTGCCAGCAGCCAGGGGATCCAAGAGACCCAGTACTTC. Translated, it gives CASSQGIQETQYF. The full variable domain, with the rest looked up from reference TRBV7-3 and TRBJ2-5, is GAGVSQTPSNKVTEKGKYVELRCDPISGHTALYWYRQSLGQGPEFLIYFQGTGAADDSGLPNDRFFAVRPEGSVSTLKIQRTERGDSAVYLCASSQGIQETQYFGPGTRLLVL.

This clone was observed a handful of times. The rearrangement uses TRBV28 and TRBJ1-4, with a weak D call TRBD1 (5 bases). CDR3 length: 12 amino acids. V was pared by 2 bases and J by 14 bases, with 12 bases between. CDR1 MDHEN and CDR2 SYDVKM come from the germline V gene. The CDR3 loop reads CASSLNTGPLFF. In nucleotides, the CDR3 is TGTGCCAGCAGTTTAAACACAGGTCCGCTGTTTTTT.

The CDR3 nucleotides are TGCGCCAGCAGCCAAGAACGAGGGAGTAGGATCGACGAGCAGTACTTC. Translating it yields CASSQERGSRIDEQYF. This chain uses TRBV4-3 with TRBJ2-7; D possibly corresponds to TRBD2 (5 bases). V was cut by 0 bases and J by 5 bases, with 17 bases left in between. Per the germline V gene, CDR1 is LGHNA and CDR2 is YSLEER. CDR3 length: 16 residues.

V gene TRBV9 combines with J gene TRBJ2-7, with a tentative D call TRBD1 (6 bases). Trimming took 0 bases from V and 2 from J, leaving 6 bases between them. The CDR3 extends over 13 amino acids. Germline-derived CDR1 and CDR2 are SGDLS and YYNGEE. CDR3 in DNA: TGTGCCAGCAGCGTAGCAGGGGCCTACGAGCAGTACTTC. Translating gives CASSVAGAYEQYF. The variable domain in full, with the rest retrieved from reference TRBV9 and TRBJ2-7, is DSGVTQTPKHLITATGQRVTLRCSPRSGDLSVYWYQQSLDQGLQFLIQYYNGEERAKGNILERFSAQQFPDLHSELNLSSLELGDSALYFCASSVAGAYEQYFGPGTRLTVT.

The genes are TRBV18 and TRBJ1-1, with 10 bases matching TRBD1. The V and J ends lost 5 bases and 5 bases, in that order; junction bases with no gene match: 5. Germline V gene lookup returns CDR1 KGHSH and CDR2 LQKENI. The CDR3 contains 14 residues. CDR3 sequence (DNA): TGTGCCAGCTCAGCAGACAGGGGGCGAACTGAAGCTTTCTTT. Protein product: CASSADRGRTEAFF.

CDR3 amino acids: CASADREVGRSSYEQYF. As DNA, the CDR3 is TGCGCCAGCGCGGACAGGGAAGTCGGCCGCAGCTCCTACGAGCAGTACTTC. The J gene is TRBJ2-7, the V gene TRBV5-1; 8 positions agree with TRBD1. V dropped 7 bases and J dropped 0; count of bases not matched to a gene: 15. The CDR3 consists of 17 residues. The V gene's germline CDR1 is SGHRS and CDR2 YFSETQ.

This sequence joins TRBV18 and TRBJ2-5; 12 positions match TRBD2. Trimming removed 4 bases from V and 2 bases from J; junction bases left unmatched: 8. Germline CDR1 is KGHSH and CDR2 is LQKENI. The CDR3 is made up of 17 amino acids. Written as DNA, the CDR3 is TGTGCCAGCTCACGGCTGACTAGCGGGGGCCCTCAAGAGACCCAGTACTTC. Translated: CASSRLTSGGPQETQYF.

This chain uses TRBV5-1 with TRBJ1-1, with 9 bases matching TRBD1. V trimming: 1 base; J trimming: 5 bases; junction bases outside the gene matches: 12. Germline V gene sequence: CDR1 SGHRS, CDR2 YFSETQ. The CDR3 loop spans 17 amino acids. CDR3 residues: CASSLTLGQGGGTEAFF. The CDR3 DNA reads TGCGCCAGCAGCTTGACCCTGGGACAGGGAGGAGGGACTGAAGCTTTCTTT. Filled out from reference TRBV5-1 and TRBJ1-1, the complete variable domain reads KAGVTQTPRYLIKTRGQQVTLSCSPISGHRSVSWYQQTPGQGLQFLFEYFSETQRNKGNFPGRFSGRQFSNSRSEMNVSTLELGDSALYLCASSLTLGQGGGTEAFFGQGTRLTVV.

The V call is TRBV4-1, the J call TRBJ1-1; 11 nucleotides agree with TRBD1. From germline, CDR1 is MGHRA and CDR2 YSYEKL. V lost 4 bases and J lost 4; bases outside the gene matches: 5. This CDR3 region has 15 residues. Written as DNA, the CDR3 is TGCGCCAGCAGCCCGCTTGGACAGGGGGCCACTGAAGCTTTCTTT. Amino acid sequence: CASSPLGQGATEAFF.

This clone was seen a few times. The chain links TRBV6-5 to TRBJ1-4, with D possibly TRBD1 on 5 matching bases. The CDR3 length is 14 residues. Trimming took 5 bases from V and 8 from J, leaving 15 bases between them. Germline V lookup: CDR1 MNHEY, CDR2 SVGAGI. Here the CDR3 DNA reads TGTGCCAGCAGTCAACACAGGTTTTGGGAAAAACTGTTTTTT. Its protein product is CASSQHRFWEKLFF.

The V gene is TRBV6-6, the J gene TRBJ1-2; 11 nucleotides agree with TRBD1. The length of the CDR3 is 15 residues. Germline V gene lookup returns CDR1 MNHNY and CDR2 SVGAGI (reference sequence). V dropped 3 bases and J dropped 8; count of bases not matched to a gene: 8. CDR3 sequence: CASSYRGTGGYGYTF. In nucleotides, the CDR3 is TGTGCCAGCAGTTATCGCGGGACAGGGGGATACGGCTACACCTTC.

V usage is TRBV12-3 or TRBV12-4 and J usage is TRBJ1-2; TRBD1 matches at 8 bases. This CDR3 contains 13 residues. The junction had 9 bases not matched to a gene; V was cut back by 7 bases and J by 8 bases. For the CDR3, the DNA is TGTGCCAGCACCTCAGGGGGCGCGAGGGGCTACACCTTC. It codes for CASTSGGARGYTF.

V gene TRBV4-1 combines with J gene TRBJ1-1; no reliable D call. V was shortened by 0 bases and J by 2 bases, with 16 bases between the two germline ends. This CDR3 contains 17 residues. Per germline, CDR1 MGHRA and CDR2 YSYEKL. The DNA for the CDR3 is TGCGCCAGCAGCCAAGATGGAGGTTTAGCAGGAAACACTGAAGCTTTCTTT. This encodes CASSQDGGLAGNTEAFF.

In this sample, this clone turned up once. This chain connects TRBV7-6 to TRBJ1-4, with 11 bases matching TRBD1. Germline CDR1 reads SGHVS; CDR2 reads FNYEAQ. V trimming: 5 bases; J trimming: 7 bases; junction bases outside the gene matches: 6. The CDR3 length is 15 residues. CDR3 in amino acids: CASSPTGTGGEKLFF. CDR3 in DNA: TGTGCCAGCAGCCCCACCGGGACAGGGGGTGAAAAACTGTTTTTT.

The chain links TRBV6-2 or TRBV6-3 to TRBJ2-3; 11 bases are a match to TRBD2. CDR3 length: 18 residues. V shed 1 base, J shed 2 bases, and the junction held 8 bases outside the gene matches. Germline loops: CDR1 MNHEY, CDR2 SVGEGT. The CDR3 DNA reads TGTGCCAGCAGTTACTTGAGAGGGACTAGCGGTCTCACAGATACGCAGTATTTT. Translating it yields CASSYLRGTSGLTDTQYF.